Listed below are T cell receptor beta chains from one sample, sequenced in a study of blood T cell repertoires in COVID-19. Only in-frame clones appear in the TCRdb table, and some are missing; sequencing was by immunoSEQ multiplex PCR. The sample contains about 220,000 clones, approximately 78% of which appear only once. The specimen was peripheral blood. These receptors all stem from a woman in her 70s with COVID-19, enrolled during active disease. Both conserved end residues are part of each CDR3. Each record gives: clone size, V gene, D gene, J gene, CDR3 DNA, CDR3 protein. D genes are given only for firm matches. Expanded clones are given a class, and other clones once, few, many or no size at all.

clone_size: .; v_call: TRBV30; d_call: .; j_call: TRBJ1-5; cdr3_nt: TGTGCCTGGAGTGGGAGTAGGGGGAATCAGCCCCAGCATTTT; cdr3_aa: CAWSGSRGNQPQHF
clone_size: .; v_call: TRBV28; d_call: TRBD1; j_call: TRBJ1-2; cdr3_nt: TGTGCCAGCAGTTTTGTCTACAGGGGCGGCTACACCTTC; cdr3_aa: CASSFVYRGGYTF
clone_size: .; v_call: TRBV6-5; d_call: TRBD1; j_call: TRBJ1-1; cdr3_nt: TGTGCCAGCAGTTACGGACAGGGAGGAACTGAAGCTTTCTTT; cdr3_aa: CASSYGQGGTEAFF
clone_size: .; v_call: TRBV7-9; d_call: TRBD2; j_call: TRBJ2-1; cdr3_nt: TGTGCCAGCAGCCGTACAGGGACTAGCGGGATCTATGAGCAGTTCTTC; cdr3_aa: CASSRTGTSGIYEQFF
clone_size: .; v_call: TRBV4-2; d_call: .; j_call: TRBJ2-3; cdr3_nt: TGTGCCAGCAGCCAAGCGGGAGTCGCAGATACGCAGTATTTT; cdr3_aa: CASSQAGVADTQYF
clone_size: .; v_call: TRBV7-9; d_call: .; j_call: TRBJ2-5; cdr3_nt: TGTGCCAGCAGCCGTATGGAGACCCAGTACTTC; cdr3_aa: CASSRMETQYF
clone_size: .; v_call: TRBV18; d_call: .; j_call: TRBJ2-1; cdr3_nt: TGTGCCAGCTCACCAGGTCCCCCGGGCAATGAGCAGTTCTTC; cdr3_aa: CASSPGPPGNEQFF
clone_size: .; v_call: TRBV9; d_call: TRBD2; j_call: TRBJ2-3; cdr3_nt: TGTGCCAGCAGCGTAGGAAGAGGACTAGCGGACTCCGGGACGCAGTATTTT; cdr3_aa: CASSVGRGLADSGTQYF
clone_size: .; v_call: TRBV4-3; d_call: .; j_call: TRBJ2-2; cdr3_nt: TGCGCCAGCAGCCAGAGATCGGGGATGGGGAAAGACACCGGGGAGCTGTTTTTT; cdr3_aa: CASSQRSGMGKDTGELFF
clone_size: .; v_call: TRBV6-2/TRBV6-3; d_call: .; j_call: TRBJ1-1; cdr3_nt: TGTGCCAGCAGTTACTCGATTTCGGTTGAAGCTTTCTTT; cdr3_aa: CASSYSISVEAFF
clone_size: .; v_call: TRBV9; d_call: .; j_call: TRBJ2-1; cdr3_nt: TGTGCCAGCACGGCGGGGGCTAGCTCCTACAATGAGCAGTTCTTC; cdr3_aa: CASTAGASSYNEQFF
clone_size: .; v_call: TRBV9; d_call: .; j_call: TRBJ1-1; cdr3_nt: TGCGCCAGCAGCGCTATGACACTGCCCACTGAAGCTTTCTTT; cdr3_aa: CASSAMTLPTEAFF
clone_size: .; v_call: TRBV5-1; d_call: .; j_call: TRBJ2-7; cdr3_nt: TGCGCCAGCAGCTTGGGAGCGAGCCGAGCGGGCTACGAGCAGTACTTC; cdr3_aa: CASSLGASRAGYEQYF
clone_size: .; v_call: TRBV6-1; d_call: .; j_call: TRBJ1-6; cdr3_nt: TGTGCCAGCAGTGAAGGGACAGCCATTTATAATTCACCCCTCCACTTT; cdr3_aa: CASSEGTAIYNSPLHF
clone_size: .; v_call: TRBV28; d_call: .; j_call: TRBJ2-2; cdr3_nt: TGTGCCAGCAGTCGATACCAGCGGACCGGGGAGCTGTTTTTT; cdr3_aa: CASSRYQRTGELFF
clone_size: .; v_call: TRBV7-2; d_call: .; j_call: TRBJ1-5; cdr3_nt: TGTGCCAGCAGCTTAGGGAGTCAGTTCAATCAGCCCCAGCATTTT; cdr3_aa: CASSLGSQFNQPQHF
clone_size: .; v_call: TRBV10-2; d_call: .; j_call: TRBJ2-7; cdr3_nt: TGCGCCAGCAGTGTTGGGGGGAGGTTCGCCGCCTACGAGCAGTACTTC; cdr3_aa: CASSVGGRFAAYEQYF
clone_size: .; v_call: TRBV4-1; d_call: .; j_call: TRBJ2-5; cdr3_nt: TGCGCCAGCAGCCTCTACCACAGGGAACCCCAAGAGACCCAGTACTTC; cdr3_aa: CASSLYHREPQETQYF
clone_size: .; v_call: TRBV11-2; d_call: .; j_call: TRBJ1-1; cdr3_nt: TGTGCCAGCCAAGGACAGCTGAACACTGAAGCTTTCTTT; cdr3_aa: CASQGQLNTEAFF
clone_size: .; v_call: TRBV29-1; d_call: .; j_call: TRBJ2-3; cdr3_nt: TGCAGCGTCCGAAGGGGCCTAGTAGATACGCAGTATTTT; cdr3_aa: CSVRRGLVDTQYF
clone_size: once; v_call: TRBV12-3/TRBV12-4; d_call: TRBD1; j_call: TRBJ1-1; cdr3_nt: TGTGCCAGCAAAGGGACAGGGAACACTGAAGCTTTCTTT; cdr3_aa: CASKGTGNTEAFF
clone_size: once; v_call: TRBV20-1; d_call: TRBD1; j_call: TRBJ1-1; cdr3_nt: TGCAGTGCTAGTGGGGACAGGGGTCCTGAAGCTTTCTTT; cdr3_aa: CSASGDRGPEAFF
clone_size: .; v_call: TRBV10-3; d_call: TRBD1; j_call: TRBJ1-1; cdr3_nt: TGTGCCATCAGAGAGACAGGGTACACTGAAGCTTTCTTT; cdr3_aa: CAIRETGYTEAFF
clone_size: .; v_call: TRBV5-4; d_call: TRBD1; j_call: TRBJ2-3; cdr3_nt: TGTGCCAGCAGCTTGGCCTGGGGACAGGGAGGGGATACGCAGTATTTT; cdr3_aa: CASSLAWGQGGDTQYF
clone_size: few; v_call: TRBV2; d_call: TRBD2; j_call: TRBJ2-5; cdr3_nt: TGTGCCAGCAGTGAAGGTCTAGCGGTACTCCAAGAGACCCAGTACTTC; cdr3_aa: CASSEGLAVLQETQYF
clone_size: .; v_call: TRBV9; d_call: TRBD1; j_call: TRBJ2-2; cdr3_nt: TGTGCCAGCAGCGTAGCAGGGGGCACCGGGGAGCTGTTTTTT; cdr3_aa: CASSVAGGTGELFF
clone_size: .; v_call: TRBV30; d_call: .; j_call: TRBJ1-4; cdr3_nt: TGTGCCTGGTCCCGACGGGAGGGGTTTGAAAAACTGTTTTTT; cdr3_aa: CAWSRREGFEKLFF
clone_size: .; v_call: TRBV28; d_call: TRBD1; j_call: TRBJ1-6; cdr3_nt: TGTGCCAGCAGTTTGGCGCGACAGGGGGTCCACTTT; cdr3_aa: CASSLARQGVHF
clone_size: .; v_call: TRBV19; d_call: TRBD2; j_call: TRBJ2-1; cdr3_nt: TGTGCCAGTTCGGCCCAGATAGCGGGAGGGCCAATTTACAATGAGCAGTTCTTC; cdr3_aa: CASSAQIAGGPIYNEQFF
clone_size: .; v_call: TRBV30; d_call: .; j_call: TRBJ1-5; cdr3_nt: TGTGCCTGGAGTGACGGAGGGGTTTACAATCAGCCCCAGCATTTT; cdr3_aa: CAWSDGGVYNQPQHF
clone_size: .; v_call: TRBV28; d_call: .; j_call: TRBJ1-4; cdr3_nt: TGTGCCAGCAGTTTATACGGGGGGATTGATGAAAAACTGTTTTTT; cdr3_aa: CASSLYGGIDEKLFF
clone_size: .; v_call: TRBV15; d_call: .; j_call: TRBJ2-7; cdr3_nt: TGTGCCACCAGCAGAGAGGGCCAGGGTCTTTTCTACGAGCAGTACTTC; cdr3_aa: CATSREGQGLFYEQYF
clone_size: .; v_call: TRBV5-1; d_call: TRBD1; j_call: TRBJ2-1; cdr3_nt: TGCGCCAGCACCAGGGACAGCTACAATGAGCAGTTCTTC; cdr3_aa: CASTRDSYNEQFF
clone_size: .; v_call: TRBV18; d_call: .; j_call: TRBJ2-1; cdr3_nt: TGTGCCAGCTCACGGGAGGTGGATGAGCAGTTCTTC; cdr3_aa: CASSREVDEQFF
clone_size: .; v_call: TRBV5-4; d_call: .; j_call: TRBJ2-5; cdr3_nt: TGTGCCAGCAGCTTGGGCAGGGTGGATGGAGAGACCCAGTACTTC; cdr3_aa: CASSLGRVDGETQYF
clone_size: .; v_call: TRBV21-1; d_call: .; j_call: TRBJ2-7; cdr3_nt: TGTGCCAGCAATCGGGACAGGGCTTACGAGCAGTACTTC; cdr3_aa: CASNRDRAYEQYF
clone_size: .; v_call: TRBV5-1; d_call: TRBD1; j_call: TRBJ1-1; cdr3_nt: TGCGCCAGCAGCCCAAGGGGACAGAAGACTGAAGCTTTCTTT; cdr3_aa: CASSPRGQKTEAFF
clone_size: .; v_call: TRBV18; d_call: .; j_call: TRBJ1-5; cdr3_nt: TGTGCCAGCTCGCCCCTAGGCGGGGAACAGCCCCAGCATTTT; cdr3_aa: CASSPLGGEQPQHF
clone_size: .; v_call: TRBV11-2; d_call: .; j_call: TRBJ2-5; cdr3_nt: TGTGCCAGCAGCTTGAGGGGAGGCCTAAAGACCCAGTACTTC; cdr3_aa: CASSLRGGLKTQYF
clone_size: once; v_call: TRBV5-8; d_call: .; j_call: TRBJ2-7; cdr3_nt: TGTGCCAGCCAGCCCGGGCAGGGGTACGAGCAGTACTTC; cdr3_aa: CASQPGQGYEQYF
clone_size: .; v_call: TRBV19; d_call: .; j_call: TRBJ2-2; cdr3_nt: TGTGCCAGTACCACCCCGGGGGACTACACCGGGGAGCTGTTTTTT; cdr3_aa: CASTTPGDYTGELFF
clone_size: .; v_call: TRBV2; d_call: .; j_call: TRBJ2-2; cdr3_nt: TGTGCCAGCAGTGGTTTGGGGGGATCGAACACCGGGGAGCTGTTTTTT; cdr3_aa: CASSGLGGSNTGELFF
clone_size: .; v_call: TRBV11-1; d_call: TRBD2; j_call: TRBJ2-1; cdr3_nt: TGTGCCAGCAGCTTCGCTGGGACTAGGAGGGGGTTTGAGCAGTTCTTC; cdr3_aa: CASSFAGTRRGFEQFF
clone_size: .; v_call: TRBV7-9; d_call: TRBD2; j_call: TRBJ2-1; cdr3_nt: TGTGCCAGCAGCTCGTCCACTAGCGGGTCATACAATGAGCAGTTCTTC; cdr3_aa: CASSSSTSGSYNEQFF
clone_size: many; v_call: TRBV7-2; d_call: .; j_call: TRBJ1-3; cdr3_nt: TGTGCCAGCAGTCCCTCCAGGGGTTCTGGAAACACCATATATTTT; cdr3_aa: CASSPSRGSGNTIYF
clone_size: .; v_call: TRBV14; d_call: .; j_call: TRBJ2-5; cdr3_nt: TGTGCCAGCAGCCAAGATTTGGACTACCAAGAGACCCAGTACTTC; cdr3_aa: CASSQDLDYQETQYF
clone_size: .; v_call: TRBV27; d_call: .; j_call: TRBJ2-1; cdr3_nt: TGTGCCAGCAGTTTAGCGACCGGGAGAGGCTACAATGAGCAGTTCTTC; cdr3_aa: CASSLATGRGYNEQFF
clone_size: once; v_call: TRBV19; d_call: TRBD1; j_call: TRBJ2-3; cdr3_nt: TGTGCCAGTAGTACAGAAGGACAGGGGAGAACGGATACGCAGTATTTT; cdr3_aa: CASSTEGQGRTDTQYF
clone_size: .; v_call: TRBV6-2/TRBV6-3; d_call: .; j_call: TRBJ2-7; cdr3_nt: TGTGCCAGCAGTTCGGAGGGAGAGACTTACGAGCAGTACTTC; cdr3_aa: CASSSEGETYEQYF
clone_size: .; v_call: TRBV13; d_call: .; j_call: TRBJ2-3; cdr3_nt: TGTGCCAGCAGCTTAGTCGGTACAGCCTTCACAGATACGCAGTATTTT; cdr3_aa: CASSLVGTAFTDTQYF
clone_size: few; v_call: TRBV6-5; d_call: .; j_call: TRBJ2-7; cdr3_nt: TGTGCCAGCAGATACGGCAGGGGCACCTACGAGCAGTACTTC; cdr3_aa: CASRYGRGTYEQYF
clone_size: once; v_call: TRBV27; d_call: .; j_call: TRBJ1-4; cdr3_nt: TGTGCCAGCAGTCTCGGACAGTATAATGAAAAACTGTTTTTT; cdr3_aa: CASSLGQYNEKLFF
clone_size: .; v_call: TRBV6-1; d_call: .; j_call: TRBJ1-4; cdr3_nt: TGTGCCAGCAGTGAATATTTGGAATTGGCCAGGCCAAATGAAAAACTGTTTTTT; cdr3_aa: CASSEYLELARPNEKLFF
clone_size: .; v_call: TRBV12-3/TRBV12-4; d_call: .; j_call: TRBJ1-5; cdr3_nt: TGTGCCAGCAGTTTAGAGGACACCGCGCCCCAGCATTTT; cdr3_aa: CASSLEDTAPQHF